The rows below give T cell receptor beta chains drawn from one sample of a study of T cell responses to AZD1222 COVID-19 vaccine. Method: immunoSEQ multiplex PCR; TCRdb's copy keeps in-frame clones and lacks some. This table has some 140,000 clones, more than 90% appearing once. Sample: peripheral blood, taken on day 0 of AZD1222 vaccination. Receptors originate from an adult in good health. Each CDR3 is given without its conserved first and last residue. The order of the fields is clone size, V gene, CDR3 protein. The size of a clone is reported for some rows only, either as once, few or many, or as a class for expanded clones.

>.|TRBV7-2
ASSPQTGRELF
>.|TRBV6-5
ASSDPPRGSPLH
>.|TRBV15
ATSKGQRSSNEKLF
>.|TRBV27
ASSSRTGSDYGYT
>.|TRBV7-2
ASSPRSGSGANVLT
>.|TRBV12-5
ASGTVRGAEAF
>.|TRBV7-7
ASSRGHSASGNTIY
>once|TRBV18
ASSSPGTGTGELF
>.|TRBV19
ASSPSRQPVNEAF
>.|TRBV11-2
ASSLDTGNQPQH
>once|TRBV20-1
SAPTRGEQY
>.|TRBV10-3
ASRDGTSGNQPQH
>.|TRBV27
ASSLRDPNTEAF
>.|TRBV15
ATSREVMVDSPLH
>.|TRBV12-5
ASGLGHGNTIY
>.|TRBV5-1
ASSLSTDTQY
>.|TRBV7-9
ASSLWGDDDTEAF
>.|TRBV19
ASSRGLFYEQY
>.|TRBV29-1
SVEKDGDTEAF
>.|TRBV7-2
ASSLAPGRGTEAF
>.|TRBV5-1
ASSFRGDNEKLF
>.|TRBV7-9
ASRRSRTGGSEQF
>.|TRBV5-4
ASSLDRLEQY
>.|TRBV5-1
ASSPWGEAGANVLT
>.|TRBV18
ASSPPSPSGTGELF
>.|TRBV5-1
ASSLIGLGQGSTAGELF
>.|TRBV11-2
ASSLAGLNTEAF
>.|TRBV11-2
ASSSTQGRGEKLF
>.|TRBV2
ASSEPFTYNEQF
>.|TRBV30
AWRRLAGGLETQY
>once|TRBV5-4
ASSAPQGTGGYT
>.|TRBV14
ASRGYNEQF
>.|TRBV2
ASSLTSASTDTQY
>.|TRBV5-1
ASSSRQGAFYEQY
>.|TRBV4-2
ASSPSSASYEQY
>.|TRBV24-1
ATSDSDLYEQY
>.|TRBV4-3
ASSQGVANYGYT
>.|TRBV29-1
SVRRISHENTEAF
>.|TRBV3-1/TRBV3-2
ASSPGQGSRNTEAF